Each of the 32 T cell receptor beta chains below was sequenced from the same sample in a study of T-cell memory formation after mild COVID-19. From the 5' RACE reads, TCRdb called clonotypes with MiXCR, one entry per CDR3 protein. The sample includes hundreds of thousands of distinct CDR3 sequences, 20% to 25% of them seen just once. Specimen: PBMCs or a T cell subset sorted from them (not recorded which). These receptors all stem from an adult woman who had mild COVID-19 (a few samples of this study predate the infection). Cell type and time point are not known.

This clonotype was detected only a few times. The V call is TRBV3-1, the J call TRBJ2-1; possible D gene TRBD1, 5 bases. CDR3 size: 17 residues. The germline V and J ends were trimmed by 4 bases and 6 bases, with 22 bases remaining between them. CDR1 is LGHDT, CDR2 YNNKEL, per germline (reference sequence). In DNA, the CDR3 is TGTGCCAGCAGCCGCCCTCAGGGCCCCGCCCGCTTCAATGAGCAGTTCTTC. Its translation is CASSRPQGPARFNEQFF.

This clonotype was seen only a few times. The chain is built from TRBV18 and TRBJ1-2; TRBD1 matches 7 bases. The CDR3 is 15 amino acids. With 4 bases clipped from V and 4 bases from J, the junction kept 9 bases outside the gene matches. CDR1 KGHSH and CDR2 LQKENI come from the germline V gene. The CDR3 DNA follows: TGTGCCAGCTCACTAACAGGGGCCGCGGGCTATGGCTACACCTTC. It specifies CASSLTGAAGYGYTF.

The CDR3 coding sequence is TGTGCCAGCAGTTTAGCGGGGTGGGGTAGCGGGGTTCCTTACGAGCAGTACTTC. As protein: CASSLAGWGSGVPYEQYF. The J gene is TRBJ2-7, the V gene TRBV12-3 or TRBV12-4; 8 bases match TRBD2. The CDR3 consists of 18 residues. The ends lost 0 bases at V and 4 bases at J; junction bases unmatched: 14.

This chain uses TRBV12-3 or TRBV12-4 with TRBJ1-1, with a tentative D call TRBD1 (6 bases). V lost 0 bases and J 4 bases, leaving 9 bases between the germline ends. The CDR3 totals 14 residues. CDR3 residues: CASSLAGGATEAFF. Written as DNA, the CDR3 is TGTGCCAGCAGTTTAGCAGGGGGGGCCACTGAAGCTTTCTTT.

This clonotype was seen a handful of times. The chain combines TRBV7-3 with TRBJ2-3; no clear D. The CDR3 covers 17 residues. Trimming took off 5 bases at V and 2 bases at J, with 20 bases between the two ends. From germline, CDR1 is SGHTA and CDR2 FQGTGA. The CDR3 DNA reads TGTGCCAGCAGCCTACCAGACCGCCCACCAAACACAGATACGCAGTATTTT. Translation: CASSLPDRPPNTDTQYF.

V is TRBV5-1 and J is TRBJ1-2; D gene ambiguous. V was shortened by 0 bases and J by 0 bases, with 9 bases between the two germline ends. CDR3 size: 15 residues. Germline-derived CDR1 and CDR2 are SGHRS and YFSETQ. The DNA of the CDR3 is TGCGCCAGCAGCTTGGGTCGGGGAGCTAACTATGGCTACACCTTC. It encodes CASSLGRGANYGYTF.

V is TRBV27 and J is TRBJ2-1; maybe TRBD1 (5 bases). Trimming pared 1 base from V and 1 base from J, leaving 8 bases between. Germline V gives CDR1 MNHEY, CDR2 SMNVEV (reference sequence). The CDR3 sequence is 15 residues long. CDR3 in amino acids: CASSLFQGSYNEQFF. For the CDR3, the DNA is TGTGCCAGCAGTTTATTTCAGGGTTCCTACAATGAGCAGTTCTTC.

This clonotype occurred a few times. This sequence joins TRBV5-5 and TRBJ2-5; possible D gene TRBD1, 5 bases. Trimming shortened V by 2 bases and J by 5 bases, and 13 bases separated the two germline ends. Germline V CDR1 and CDR2: SGHKS, YYEKEE (reference sequence). The CDR3 has 14 residues. The CDR3 bases are TGTGCCAGCAGCTTCAAGGGGCGTCAGGAGACCCAGTACTTC. Translated, it gives CASSFKGRQETQYF.

The V gene is TRBV20-1, the J gene TRBJ1-5; D is perhaps TRBD1 (6 bases). V was trimmed by 3 bases and J by 6 bases, leaving 15 bases between them. The CDR3 contains 14 residues. Germline lookup yields CDR1 DFQATT and CDR2 SNEGSKA (reference sequence). The CDR3 loop reads CSARPTGFSQPQHF. CDR3 coding DNA: TGCAGTGCTAGGCCTACAGGGTTCAGTCAGCCCCAGCATTTT.

The V gene is TRBV6-2 or TRBV6-3, the J gene TRBJ1-1, with 8 bases aligning to TRBD1. This CDR3 is built from 13 residues. With V trimmed by 5 bases and J by 4 bases, 3 bases remained unmatched. Looked up from germline, CDR1 is MNHEY and CDR2 is SVGEGT. CDR3 sequence (DNA): TGTGCCAGCAGTAACAGGGGGGCCACTGAAGCTTTCTTT. Encoded protein: CASSNRGATEAFF.

This clonotype was seen only once. The gene calls are TRBV12-3 or TRBV12-4 and TRBJ1-1, with 8 positions matching TRBD1. The length of the CDR3 is 16 residues. Germline trimming cut 5 bases from V and 3 bases from J; bases unmatched to any gene: 11. The CDR3 loop reads CASSPAGGILDTEAFF. The CDR3 DNA sequence: TGTGCCAGCAGTCCCGCAGGGGGCATATTGGACACTGAAGCTTTCTTT.

This clonotype appeared a few times. The chain joins TRBV5-4 to TRBJ1-1; D might be TRBD1 (6 bases). Germline CDR1 and CDR2: SGHNT and YYREEE (reference sequence). Trimming shortened V by 8 bases and J by 6 bases, and 20 bases separated the two germline ends. CDR3 length: 14 residues. CDR3 residues: CARPTGSGDSEAFF. CDR3 bases: TGTGCCAGACCAACAGGGTCCGGAGACTCTGAAGCTTTCTTT.

This clonotype was detected ten times or more. The rearrangement uses TRBV3-1 and TRBJ2-4; D gene unclear. The ends were cut back, 0 bases at V and 7 bases at J, with 7 bases in the middle. The CDR3 loop spans 13 amino acids. The V gene's germline CDR1 is LGHDT and CDR2 YNNKEL (reference sequence). The CDR3 sequence is CASSQDLRNIQYF. The CDR3 nucleotides are TGTGCCAGCAGCCAAGATTTGAGGAACATTCAGTACTTC.

This sequence joins TRBV12-3 or TRBV12-4 and TRBJ2-7; D is possibly TRBD2 (5 bases). CDR3 size: 12 residues. The V end was cut by 10 bases, the J end by 5 bases, with 15 bases between. DNA for the CDR3: TGTGCCATTAGTCTAGCTTCCCACGAGCAGTACTTC. Translated, it gives CAISLASHEQYF.

This chain links TRBV5-1 with TRBJ1-3; D unclear. CDR3 length equals 13 residues. Trimming removed 0 bases from V and 3 bases from J, with 4 bases in between. Germline V lookup: CDR1 SGHRS, CDR2 YFSETQ. Written as DNA, the CDR3 is TGCGCCAGCAGCTTGGTTTTTGGAAACACCATATATTTT. Protein product: CASSLVFGNTIYF.

The chain employs TRBV19 and TRBJ2-1; the match to TRBD2 covers 9 bases. J lost 10 bases, V lost 4 bases, and 11 bases had no gene match. This CDR3 has 15 residues. The germline gives CDR1 LNHDA, CDR2 SQIVND (reference sequence). The CDR3 coding sequence is TGTGCCAGTAGTAAGGCGGGAGGGGCCGGTGACGAGCAGTTCTTC. Translated, it gives CASSKAGGAGDEQFF.

The genes are TRBV5-6 and TRBJ2-7; TRBD1 is a possible D gene (6 bases). The CDR3 has 13 amino acids. Germline V gene data show CDR1 as SGHDT and CDR2 as YYEEEE. The V end lost 2 bases, the J end lost 4 bases, and 10 bases lay between the germline ends. In DNA form, the CDR3 reads TGTGCCAGCAGCTTCCCAAGGGGGTACGAGCAGTACTTC. This encodes CASSFPRGYEQYF.

This clonotype was detected many times. The chain links TRBV7-2 to TRBJ1-1, with 7 bases matching TRBD1. The germline V gene encodes CDR1 SGHTA and CDR2 FQGNSA. The V gene end was trimmed by 4 bases and the J gene end by 10 bases; junction bases not matched to a gene: 12. This CDR3 comprises 14 residues. As DNA, the CDR3 is TGTGCCAGCAGCTCCCCCACAGGGGAAGGGGGAGCTTTCTTT. Protein sequence: CASSSPTGEGGAFF.

This clonotype was seen at least ten times. The gene calls are TRBV24-1 and TRBJ2-1, with D maybe TRBD2 (6 bases). The V gene lost 2 bases and the J gene lost 6 bases, with 13 bases spanning the gap. Germline V gives CDR1 KGHDR, CDR2 SFDVKD. The CDR3 contains 15 residues. CDR3 protein: CATSDSVREVNEQFF. CDR3 in DNA: TGTGCCACCAGTGATTCTGTCAGGGAGGTCAATGAGCAGTTCTTC.

The chain couples TRBV30 to TRBJ1-2; possibly TRBD1 for D (6 bases). Germline V gene data show CDR1 as GTSNPN and CDR2 as SVGIG (reference sequence). This CDR3 spans 14 amino acids. Trimming took 1 base from V and 3 from J, leaving 12 bases between them. The CDR3 sequence is CAWSAPGAHYGYTF. Here the CDR3 DNA reads TGTGCCTGGAGTGCCCCGGGGGCGCACTATGGCTACACCTTC.

This clonotype was observed at least ten times. The chain joins TRBV6-2 or TRBV6-3 to TRBJ2-1; D possibly corresponds to TRBD1 (6 bases). Trimming cost V 4 bases and J 7 bases, with 8 bases left between them. The germline CDR1 and CDR2 sequences are MNHEY and SVGEGT. The CDR3 runs to 12 residues. CDR3 sequence reads: CASSFQGNEQFF. DNA of the CDR3: TGTGCCAGCAGTTTTCAGGGGAATGAGCAGTTCTTC.

J is TRBJ1-3 and V is TRBV6-1, with 7 bases fitting TRBD1. Germline V gene data show CDR1 as MNHNS and CDR2 as SASEGT. CDR3 length: 17 residues. V was clipped by 3 bases and J by 0 bases; unmatched bases: 8. CDR3 region: CASSDLGQINSGNTIYF. The DNA for the CDR3 is TGTGCCAGCAGTGACCTGGGACAGATCAACTCTGGAAACACCATATATTTT.

The V call is TRBV14, the J call TRBJ1-2; 9 nucleotides match TRBD1. V was pared by 0 bases and J by 8 bases, with 4 bases of the junction left unmatched. The CDR3 is 14 residues long. The germline V gene has CDR1 SGHDN and CDR2 FVKESK. In DNA form, the CDR3 reads TGTGCCAGCAGCCAAGAGATGGACAGGGGAGGCTACACCTTC. Translating gives CASSQEMDRGGYTF.

This clonotype was counted a few times. The chain is built from TRBV20-1 and TRBJ1-3, with D tentatively TRBD1 (5 bases). The germline V and J ends were trimmed by 3 bases and 4 bases, with 13 bases remaining between them. CDR3 size: 14 residues. Germline CDR1 and CDR2: DFQATT and SNEGSKA (reference sequence). As DNA, the CDR3 is TGCAGTGCTAGTGCTAGGGACCGCGGAAACACCATATATTTT. Translated: CSASARDRGNTIYF.

This clonotype occurred many times. This chain links TRBV15 with TRBJ2-3; D gene unclear. The CDR3 extends over 14 amino acids. CDR1 and CDR2 from the germline V gene are LNHNV and YYDKDF (reference sequence). V gave up 0 bases and J gave up 1 base, with 5 bases separating them. CDR3 nucleotides: TGTGCCACCAGCAGAGATGGTGGCACAGATACGCAGTATTTT. This codes for CATSRDGGTDTQYF.

In its sample, this clonotype was seen a few times. The chain carries TRBV5-1 and TRBJ2-1, with TRBD1 matching over 7 bases. The CDR3 runs 13 residues. Unmatched junction bases numbered 3, after V lost 3 bases and J lost 6 bases. CDR1 is SGHRS and CDR2 is YFSETQ in the germline V gene. The CDR3 is CASSYRGLNEQFF. The CDR3 DNA sequence: TGCGCCAGCAGCTACAGGGGTCTCAATGAGCAGTTCTTC.

This clonotype was detected a few times. The chain uses TRBV7-2 and TRBJ2-3, with TRBD2 identical over 8 bases. V lost 4 bases to trimming and J lost 2 bases; unmatched junction nucleotides: 5. The V gene's germline CDR1 is SGHTA and CDR2 FQGNSA. The CDR3 spans 15 residues. The CDR3 spells CASSSPGGATDTQYF. For the CDR3, the DNA is TGTGCCAGCAGCTCCCCGGGAGGGGCCACAGATACGCAGTATTTT.

The gene calls are TRBV7-2 and TRBJ2-5, with D tentatively TRBD2 (5 bases). Germline assignment: CDR1 SGHTA and CDR2 FQGNSA. The CDR3 covers 13 residues. Trimming left V 5 bases short and J 5 bases short, with 12 bases between. CDR3 region: CASSKGSGETQYF. CDR3 coding DNA: TGTGCCAGCAGCAAGGGATCGGGGGAGACCCAGTACTTC.

This clonotype was observed a handful of times. This chain links TRBV9 with TRBJ2-1; D assignment may be TRBD1 or TRBD2 (5 bases each). Trimming removed 3 bases at V and 13 bases at J, with 20 bases between. The CDR3 is made up of 14 amino acids. In germline, CDR1 is SGDLS, CDR2 YYNGEE. This CDR3 is CASSDRPVGGPQFF. CDR3 nucleotide sequence: TGTGCCAGCAGCGACCGACCCGTTGGGGGACCTCAGTTCTTC.

This clonotype was picked up a small number of times. The V gene is TRBV7-9, the J gene TRBJ2-3; the D is unclear. The CDR3 totals 13 residues. V lost 2 bases to trimming and J lost 2 bases, with 5 bases between them. Germline CDR1 is SEHNR and CDR2 is FQNEAQ (reference sequence). The CDR3 spells CASSLHYTDTQYF. DNA for the CDR3: TGTGCCAGCAGCTTACACTACACAGATACGCAGTATTTT.

Many counts were recorded for this clonotype. The V call is TRBV6-5, the J call TRBJ2-5, with TRBD2 matching over 8 bases. V lost 8 bases to trimming and J lost 5 bases; unmatched junction nucleotides: 7. The CDR3 runs to 13 residues. Germline loops: CDR1 MNHEY, CDR2 SVGAGI. The CDR3 nucleotides are TGTGCCAGCCGTGCGGGGGGCGTGGAGACCCAGTACTTC. Its translation: CASRAGGVETQYF.

This clonotype was seen a few times. This chain connects TRBV7-9 to TRBJ2-3; no definite D call. Germline V CDR1 and CDR2: SEHNR, FQNEAQ (reference sequence). The CDR3 has 15 residues. Deletions cut 3 bases from V and 3 bases from J, with 13 bases between. CDR3 DNA sequence: TGTGCCAGCAGCTTTCGCAGCTCAGCAACAGATACGCAGTATTTT. Encoded protein: CASSFRSSATDTQYF. The full variable domain, its missing parts supplied by reference TRBV7-9 and TRBJ2-3, is DTGVSQNPRHKITKRGQNVTFRCDPISEHNRLYWYRQTLGQGPEFLTYFQNEAQLEKSRLLSDRFSAERPKGSFSTLEIQRTEQGDSAMYLCASSFRSSATDTQYFGPGTRLTVL.